A single sample is the source of the 25 T cell receptor beta chains below, sequenced in a study of post-analysis software for immune sequencing data. Overall study findings and caveats: Included in a set of about five TRBV segments more frequent in patients than controls were TRBV5-6, TRBV5-1 and TRBV20-1.

Unique molecular identifiers featured in each of the TCR beta cDNA libraries. TCRdb reanalysed the PCR reads using MiXCR and keeps one entry per CDR3 protein. The sample lists approximately 250,000 distinct CDR3 sequences, 36% occurring once. These receptors have no identified antigens. Sequencing was carried out using blood. The source is a girl under 18 with multiple sclerosis.

This clonotype occurred a few times. One base away lies a much larger clone, so this may be a sequencing read error. The J gene is TRBJ2-1, the V gene TRBV5-1; the D call may be TRBD1 or TRBD2 (7 bases each). The assigned J gene may be wrong: the sequence end matches TRBJ2-7 better. This CDR3 comprises 17 residues. Germline CDR1 and CDR2: SGHRS and YFSETQ. The CDR3: CASSQGGPVTSYNEQYF. CDR3 DNA sequence: TGCGCCAGCAGCCAGGGGGGGCCCGTTACCTCCTACAATGAGCAGTACTTC.

This clonotype was seen repeatedly, ten times or more. J is TRBJ2-1 and V is TRBV20-1, with TRBD2 matching over 13 bases. This CDR3 is 17 amino acids long. V lost 4 bases to trimming and J lost 0 bases; unmatched junction nucleotides: 6. The germline gives CDR1 DFQATT, CDR2 SNEGSKA (reference sequence). The CDR3 sequence: CSATGTSGISSYNEQFF. For the CDR3, the DNA is TGCAGTGCTACCGGGACTAGCGGGATAAGCTCCTACAATGAGCAGTTCTTC.

In regard to this clonotype: This sequence may be a read error, since a much larger clone differs from it by one base. The chain couples TRBV5-1 to TRBJ2-5, with D tentatively TRBD2 (5 bases). Germline CDR1 reads SGHRS; CDR2 reads YFSETQ. This CDR3 region has 14 residues. CDR3 in DNA: TGCGCCTGCAGCTCGCGGACTGGAGGAGAGACCCAGTACTTC. Translated: CACSSRTGGETQYF.

The rearrangement uses TRBV29-1 and TRBJ1-1; D uncertain. V was pared by 8 bases and J by 7 bases, with 17 bases between. This CDR3 has 12 amino acids. The germline CDR1 and CDR2 sequences are SQVTM and ANQGSEA. Here the CDR3 reads CSTRTGTLEAFF. The CDR3 nucleotides read TGCAGCACGAGGACGGGTACCCTTGAAGCTTTCTTT.

This clonotype was observed a handful of times. This clone may be a read error of a much larger clone one base away. CDR3 sequence: CASQASNGGTYEQYF. CDR3 nucleotides: TGTGCCAGCCAGGCCTCTAACGGGGGAACCTACGAGCAGTACTTC. The chain links TRBV27 to TRBJ2-7; possible D gene TRBD2, 6 bases. Germline assignment: CDR1 MNHEY and CDR2 SMNVEV (reference sequence). CDR3 length: 15 residues. The V end was cut by 8 bases, the J end by 2 bases, with 19 bases between.

This clonotype was recorded at least ten times. The V and J genes are TRBV15 and TRBJ1-5, with TRBD1 matching over 9 bases. Trimming removed 5 bases from V and 7 bases from J; junction bases left unmatched: 9. The CDR3 spans 15 residues. CDR1 is LNHNV and CDR2 is YYDKDF in the germline V gene (reference sequence). The CDR3 loop is CATSGGDRAAQPQHF. In DNA, the CDR3 is TGTGCCACCAGCGGGGGGGACAGGGCAGCCCAGCCCCAGCATTTT.

The gene calls are TRBV3-1 and TRBJ1-1; unclear D gene. In germline, CDR1 is LGHDT, CDR2 YNNKEL (reference sequence). V was shortened by 4 bases and J by 5 bases, with 11 bases between the two germline ends. CDR3 length: 13 residues. The CDR3 DNA sequence: TGTGCCAGCAGCCCCTCCGGTGGGACTGAAGCTTTCTTT. Amino acid sequence: CASSPSGGTEAFF.

This chain joins TRBV5-1 and TRBJ1-2; tentative D call: TRBD1 (5 bases). This CDR3 region has 14 residues. Looked up from germline, CDR1 is SGHRS and CDR2 is YFSETQ. Deletions cut 8 bases from V and 0 bases from J, with 14 bases between. CDR3 residues: CASSPGLTNYGYTF. CDR3 coding DNA: TGCGCCAGTAGCCCGGGACTGACTAACTATGGCTACACCTTC.

V and J are TRBV7-2 and TRBJ1-5; D not resolved. Germline CDR1 SGHTA, CDR2 FQGNSA. Trimming stripped 0 bases from V and 7 bases from J, with 10 bases between. This CDR3 region has 14 residues. The CDR3 is CASSLAAGQQPQHF. DNA for the CDR3: TGTGCCAGCAGCTTAGCGGCGGGTCAACAGCCCCAGCATTTT.

This clonotype was found many times. The chain joins TRBV18 to TRBJ2-5; TRBD1 might be the D (5 bases). From germline, CDR1 is KGHSH and CDR2 LQKENI. Trimming took 8 bases from V and 5 from J, leaving 15 bases between them. The CDR3 runs to 13 residues. Here the CDR3 reads CASGPGFQETQYF. CDR3 DNA sequence: TGTGCCAGCGGTCCAGGGTTTCAGGAGACCCAGTACTTC.

There are a few counts of this clonotype. Given a much more abundant clone one base away, this may be a read error. The genes are TRBV20-1 and TRBJ2-7, with 7 nucleotides matching TRBD2. V gave up 2 bases and J gave up 9 bases; unmatched junction bases: 7. The CDR3 runs to 12 residues. Germline V gene lookup returns CDR1 DFQATT and CDR2 SNEGSKA (reference sequence). The CDR3 sequence: CSARQTSQLQYF. CDR3 bases: TGCAGTGCTAGACAGACTAGCCAGTTGCAGTACTTC.

V gene TRBV2 combines with J gene TRBJ1-1; D is ambiguous. Between the trimmed V and J ends, which lost 4 bases and 5 bases, there was a span of 5 bases. From germline, CDR1 is SNHLY and CDR2 FYNNEI. The CDR3 spans 11 residues. CDR3 protein: CASSAGTEAFF. The CDR3 nucleotides read TGTGCCAGCAGTGCGGGGACTGAAGCTTTCTTT. The entire variable domain, with the rest obtained from reference TRBV2 and TRBJ1-1, is as follows: EPEVTQTPSHQVTQMGQEVILRCVPISNHLYFYWYRQILGQKVEFLVSFYNNEISEKSEIFDDQFSVERPDGSNFTLKIRSTKLEDSAMYFCASSAGTEAFFGQGTRLTVV.

The V gene is TRBV20-1, the J gene TRBJ2-5; TRBD2 agrees at 12 bases. The CDR3 is made up of 14 amino acids. Germline-derived CDR1 and CDR2 are DFQATT and SNEGSKA (reference sequence). V was clipped by 3 bases and J by 5 bases; unmatched bases: 4. The CDR3 nucleotides are TGCAGTGCTAGTCGAACTAGCGGGAGGGAGACCCAGTACTTC. Translating gives CSASRTSGRETQYF.

This clonotype came up many times. This rearrangement joins TRBV28 to TRBJ1-1; D call uncertain. CDR3 length: 14 amino acids. Trimming took off 5 bases at V and 5 bases at J, with 15 bases between the two ends. The germline V gene has CDR1 MDHEN and CDR2 SYDVKM. CDR3 nucleotide sequence: TGTGCCAGCAGTACCCCCTACCTTCAAACTGAAGCTTTCTTT. It yields the protein CASSTPYLQTEAFF.

This clonotype was found many times. CDR3 protein: CSVEEGFGRLNTEAFF. Here the CDR3 DNA reads TGCAGCGTTGAAGAGGGGTTCGGCCGCCTGAACACTGAAGCTTTCTTT. The chain links TRBV29-1 to TRBJ1-1; D is ambiguous. This CDR3 is built from 16 residues. The V and J ends lost 0 bases and 0 bases respectively, with 14 bases between them. Germline V gene data show CDR1 as SQVTM and CDR2 as ANQGSEA.

This clonotype was recorded at least ten times. The chain recombines TRBV5-1 with TRBJ1-2; 8 nucleotides agree with TRBD1. The CDR3 is 13 residues long. Trimming at V came to 4 bases and at J to 3 bases, leaving 2 bases not matched to a gene. Per the germline V gene, CDR1 is SGHRS and CDR2 is YFSETQ. The CDR3 nucleotides read TGCGCCAGCAGCCCGACAGGGGACTATGGCTACACCTTC. It is translated as CASSPTGDYGYTF.

This clonotype showed up many times. V usage is TRBV12-3 or TRBV12-4 and J usage is TRBJ2-1; weak D call: TRBD1 (5 bases). The CDR3 spans 12 residues. Trimming stripped 5 bases from V and 7 bases from J, with 9 bases between. The CDR3 protein is CASSPGQNEQFF. The CDR3 region has the DNA TGTGCCAGCAGTCCCGGACAAAATGAGCAGTTCTTC.

Ten or more counts support this clonotype. This rearrangement joins TRBV5-1 to TRBJ1-1; 9 bases are a match to TRBD1. V lost 9 bases, J lost 5 bases, and 8 bases stayed unmatched. This CDR3 region has 13 residues. CDR1 and CDR2 (germline): SGHRS, YFSETQ. For the CDR3, the DNA is TGCGCCACCCAGGAGACAGGGGGGACTGAAGCTTTCTTT. It codes for CATQETGGTEAFF.

This clonotype was counted ten times or more. V and J are TRBV7-2 and TRBJ2-1, with 9 bases matching TRBD2. The CDR3 extends over 16 amino acids. Germline values: CDR1 SGHTA, CDR2 FQGNSA. The trim removed 5 bases at V and 6 bases at J, leaving 11 bases unmatched. This CDR3 is CASSDSRRGGRNEQFF. The CDR3 nucleotides read TGTGCCAGCAGCGACAGTAGGCGGGGGGGCCGCAATGAGCAGTTCTTC.

Only a few counts were recorded for this clonotype. A much larger clone differs from this one at a single base, so this may be a read error. The chain uses TRBV6-1 and TRBJ2-1; D is ambiguous. CDR3 length equals 15 residues. Germline V gene sequence: CDR1 MNHNS, CDR2 SASEGT. Trimming took off 7 bases at V and 3 bases at J, with 16 bases between the two ends. CDR3 coding DNA: TGTGCCAGCACAGAGGAACTATTCGACTACAATGAGCAGTTCTTC. This codes for CASTEELFDYNEQFF.

This clonotype was seen a handful of times. A much larger clone lies one base from this, so it may be a read error. The rearrangement uses TRBV12-3 or TRBV12-4 and TRBJ2-5; 9 bases are a match to TRBD2. The J segment lost 11 bases and the V segment lost 5 bases, leaving 18 bases of the junction unmatched. The CDR3 totals 16 residues. CDR3 bases: TGTGCCAGCAGTACCTTAGCGGGAGTCCACTACAATGAGCAGTACTTC. Translating gives CASSTLAGVHYNEQYF.

This clonotype was counted at least ten times. The CDR3: CASSESHYEQYF. CDR3 nucleotide sequence: TGCGCCAGCAGTGAGTCCCACTACGAGCAGTACTTC. The J gene is TRBJ2-7, the V gene TRBV10-2, with D unresolved. CDR3 length: 12 amino acids. Looked up from germline, CDR1 is WSHSY and CDR2 is SAAADI. The V end was cut by 0 bases, the J end by 3 bases, with 3 bases between.

This clonotype appeared a few times. At one of its ends the junction is not consistent with the germline gene, which may arise from a read error. The J gene is TRBJ2-2, the V gene TRBV12-3 or TRBV12-4; D could derive from TRBD1 or TRBD2 (5 bases each). CDR3 length equals 13 residues. The DNA of the CDR3 is TGTGCCAGCAACACAGGCCCCACCGGGGAGCGGTTTTTT. Amino acid sequence: CASNTGPTGERFF.

This clonotype has more than one count but fewer than ten. The chain's CDR3 is CATMERTLGTDTQYF. Here the CDR3 DNA reads TGTGCCACCATGGAACGGACGCTGGGCACAGATACGCAGTATTTT. This chain uses TRBV19 with TRBJ2-3, with D unresolved. The CDR3 is 15 amino acids. CDR1 and CDR2 (germline): LNHDA, SQIVND (reference sequence). Trimming shortened V by 10 bases and J by 1 base, and 18 bases separated the two germline ends. Full variable domain (missing parts from reference TRBV19 and TRBJ2-3): DGGITQSPKYLFRKEGQNVTLSCEQNLNHDAMYWYRQDPGQGLRLIYYSQIVNDFQKGDIAEGYSVSREKKESFPLTVTSAQKNPTAFYLCATMERTLGTDTQYFGPGTRLTVL.

The chain employs TRBV28 and TRBJ2-7, with 11 bases identical to TRBD1. CDR1 and CDR2 from the germline V gene are MDHEN and SYDVKM. The CDR3 contains 13 residues. With 6 bases clipped from V and 7 bases from J, the junction kept 5 bases outside the gene matches. The CDR3 bases are TGTGCCAGCAGGGGACAGGGGGAAGTGGAGCAGTACTTC. It specifies CASRGQGEVEQYF.